These 11 T cell receptor beta chains were all obtained from the same sample, sequenced in a study of blood T cell repertoires in COVID-19 (dated by TCRdb to 2020 to 2021). The method was the immunoSEQ multiplex PCR assay. TCRdb took over this immuneACCESS table, retaining in-frame rearrangements with V and J assigned. Such tables are incomplete; in checked studies, under half of the missing clones stem from an unresolved V gene, and the remainder is unexplained. A total of a few hundred thousand clones appear in this sample, approximately 90% of them only once. Together, the top ten hold around 0.92% of the sample. The material sequenced was peripheral blood. The source of these receptors is a man aged 18 to 30 with COVID-19, enrolled during active disease.

The V and J genes are TRBV11-3 and TRBJ2-5, with D possibly being TRBD2 (5 bases). CDR3 length: 16 residues. V was clipped by 5 bases and J by 1 base, with 17 bases between them. The germline V gene encodes CDR1 SGHNT and CDR2 YENEEA. CDR3 loop: CASSPYQMGSQETQYF. In nucleotides, the CDR3 is TGTGCCAGCAGCCCCTACCAGATGGGGAGCCAAGAGACCCAGTACTTC.

The rearrangement joins TRBV4-2 to TRBJ2-2, with TRBD2 matching over 15 bases. This CDR3 contains 18 residues. The V and J ends lost 1 base and 7 bases, in that order; junction bases with no gene match: 7. The V gene's germline CDR1 is LGHNA and CDR2 YNFKEQ. The CDR3 spells CASSQVRTSGGASGELFF. The CDR3 DNA reads TGTGCCAGCAGCCAAGTACGGACTAGCGGGGGGGCAAGCGGGGAGCTGTTTTTT.

The V gene is TRBV6-6, the J gene TRBJ1-2; D is ambiguous. The CDR3 loop spans 12 amino acids. CDR1 MNHNY and CDR2 SVGAGI come from the germline V gene (reference sequence). Trimming shortened V by 5 bases and J by 4 bases, and 8 bases separated the two germline ends. In DNA, the CDR3 is TGTGCCAGCAGTGACGGGATCTATGGCTACACCTTC. This translates into CASSDGIYGYTF.

As for this clone: The sample has other DNA sequences that encode this CDR3 too. V and J are TRBV9 and TRBJ2-7; a weak D match, TRBD2 (8 bases). V was shortened by 4 bases and J by 1 base, with 15 bases between the two germline ends. Germline V gene sequence: CDR1 SGDLS, CDR2 YYNGEE. This CDR3 spans 15 amino acids. The CDR3: CASSPREGASYEQYF. The CDR3 DNA is TGTGCCAGCAGCCCTCGGGAGGGGGCGTCCTACGAGCAGTACTTC.

The sample holds one count of this clone. The chain joins TRBV18 to TRBJ2-5, with no clear D. The CDR3 length is 14 residues. Per the germline V gene, CDR1 is KGHSH and CDR2 is LQKENI. V shed 6 bases and J shed 2 bases, with 13 bases lying between them. CDR3 in amino acids: CASSAGQVQETQYF. The CDR3 bases are TGTGCCAGCTCCGCAGGTCAGGTACAAGAGACCCAGTACTTC.

This chain links TRBV11-2 with TRBJ2-7; 10 positions agree with TRBD2. The V and J ends lost 5 bases and 3 bases, in that order; junction bases with no gene match: 4. The CDR3 sequence is 14 residues long. Germline-derived CDR1 and CDR2 are SGHAT and FQNNGV. This chain's CDR3 is CASSRAGGLYEQYF. The CDR3 DNA follows: TGTGCCAGCAGCCGAGCGGGAGGGCTCTACGAGCAGTACTTC.

J is TRBJ2-1 and V is TRBV27, with no clear D. The CDR3 length is 13 residues. From germline, CDR1 is MNHEY and CDR2 SMNVEV (reference sequence). Trimming removed 3 bases from V and 3 bases from J, with 6 bases in between. The CDR3 sequence: CASSFSLYNEQFF. CDR3 DNA: TGTGCCAGCAGTTTTAGTCTCTACAATGAGCAGTTCTTC.

The chain is built from TRBV7-9 and TRBJ2-2, with TRBD2 matching over 8 bases. With V trimmed by 7 bases and J by 0 bases, 10 bases remained unmatched. CDR1 and CDR2 from the germline V gene are SEHNR and FQNEAQ (reference sequence). This CDR3 contains 17 residues. The CDR3 region has the DNA TGTGCCAGCACGCACGGGGGGGGTACCCCGAACACCGGGGAGCTGTTTTTT. Translating it yields CASTHGGGTPNTGELFF.

This clone appeared a single time. This chain's CDR3 is CASRGQGLQTQYF. The CDR3 DNA reads TGTGCCAGCAGAGGGCAGGGGTTGCAGACCCAGTACTTC. V gene TRBV11-1 combines with J gene TRBJ2-5; D possibly corresponds to TRBD1 (6 bases). The CDR3 length is 13 residues. The germline gives CDR1 SGHAT, CDR2 FQDESV (reference sequence). The V end lost 6 bases, the J end lost 6 bases, and 14 bases lay between the germline ends.

The genes are TRBV7-3 and TRBJ2-5, with D uncertain. There are 13 residues in the CDR3. Trimming took off 1 base at V and 5 bases at J, with 8 bases between the two ends. Germline assignment: CDR1 SGHTA and CDR2 FQGTGA. The CDR3 loop reads CASSLNPRETQYF. The CDR3 coding sequence is TGTGCCAGCAGCTTAAATCCCAGGGAGACCCAGTACTTC.

The chain combines TRBV5-8 with TRBJ1-2, with D maybe TRBD1 (6 bases). V was cut by 0 bases and J by 7 bases, with 13 bases left in between. The CDR3 is made up of 14 amino acids. Germline V lookup: CDR1 SGHTS, CDR2 YDEGEE. The CDR3 sequence is CASSLVRGASGYTF. The CDR3 bases are TGTGCCAGCAGCTTGGTTCGGGGGGCGTCTGGCTACACCTTC. Full variable domain (remainder filled in from reference TRBV5-8 and TRBJ1-2): EAGVTQSPTHLIKTRGQQATLRCSPISGHTSVYWYQQALGLGLQFLLWYDEGEERNRGNFPPRFSGRQFPNYSSELNVNALELEDSALYLCASSLVRGASGYTFGSGTRLTVV.